The entry below describes one T cell receptor (beta chain). The data were obtained in a study of OX40 agonist ivuxolimab in advanced cancers. Overall study: Partial responses were achieved by three patients, one with hepatocellular carcinoma and two with cutaneous melanoma.

Germline CDR1 is SGHRS and CDR2 is YFSETQ. The CDR3 runs to 18 residues. Between the trimmed V and J ends, which lost 0 bases and 0 bases, there was a span of 15 bases. Data came from immunoSEQ multiplex PCR; TCRdb stores just in-frame clones and leaves some out. The table records roughly 88,000 clones, about 87% of them present only once. V is TRBV5-1 and J is TRBJ2-2; the D gene is possibly TRBD2 (6 bases). This specimen was CD4+ or CD8+ T cells sorted from blood, taken in a trial of the OX40 agonist ivuxolimab. This clonotype originated in an adult with an advanced solid tumor such as melanoma, head and neck, liver or kidney cancer. The CDR3: CASSLAWVGGTNTGELFF. The DNA of the CDR3 is TGCGCCAGCAGCTTGGCCTGGGTTGGAGGGACGAACACCGGGGAGCTGTTTTTT. Combining the CDR3 with reference TRBV5-1 and TRBJ2-2 gives the whole variable domain KAGVTQTPRYLIKTRGQQVTLSCSPISGHRSVSWYQQTPGQGLQFLFEYFSETQRNKGNFPGRFSGRQFSNSRSEMNVSTLELGDSALYLCASSLAWVGGTNTGELFFGEGSRLTVL.